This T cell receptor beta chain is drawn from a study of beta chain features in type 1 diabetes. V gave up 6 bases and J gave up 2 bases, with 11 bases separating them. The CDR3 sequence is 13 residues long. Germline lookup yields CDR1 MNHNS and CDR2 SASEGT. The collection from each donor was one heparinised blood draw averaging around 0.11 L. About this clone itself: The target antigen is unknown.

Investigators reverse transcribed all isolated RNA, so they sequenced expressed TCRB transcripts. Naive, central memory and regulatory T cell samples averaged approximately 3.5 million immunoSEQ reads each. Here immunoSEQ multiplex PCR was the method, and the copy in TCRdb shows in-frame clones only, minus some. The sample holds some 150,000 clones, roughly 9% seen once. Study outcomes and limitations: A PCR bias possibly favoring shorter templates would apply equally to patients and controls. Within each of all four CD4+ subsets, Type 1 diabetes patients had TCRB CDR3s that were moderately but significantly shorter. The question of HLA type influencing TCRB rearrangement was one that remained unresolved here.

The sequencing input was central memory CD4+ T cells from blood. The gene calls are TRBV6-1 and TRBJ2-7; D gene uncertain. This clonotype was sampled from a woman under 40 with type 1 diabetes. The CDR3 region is CASRNMYPYEQYF. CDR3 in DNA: TGTGCCAGCAGGAACATGTATCCCTACGAGCAGTACTTC.